The source of this T cell receptor beta chain is a study of cytomegalovirus exposure and HLA in healthy donors. Study summary: Within the Caucasian-associated ancestry cluster were roughly 79% of the 398 genotyped donors. The study, taken as a whole, reports: Confirmation was obtained in vitro that three CMV-associated chains are specific for CMV antigens. For most TCR sequences rarity was the rule, although some public TCRs occurred in many donors. As immune exposure information, only CMV serostatus was available.

The germline gives CDR1 LNHDA, CDR2 SQIVND (reference sequence). The CDR3 sequence is 16 residues long. Vbeta (60) and Jbeta (13) primers were used in the PCR. Measured with immunoSEQ multiplex PCR; TCRdb has only the in-frame clones, and not every one. The repertoire holds some 170,000 clones, around four fifths seen once, with around 0.91% in the top ten. Concerning this clone: Its antigen is unknown. The junction and the germline gene differ at one end; a read error may be behind it.

Sequencing was carried out using PBMCs. The clonotype comes from a girl aged 2-9 years in good health and CMV-seropositive. This chain links TRBV19 with TRBJ1-5; the D gene is possibly TRBD1 (5 bases). The CDR3, as DNA: TGTGCCAGTACTATAACCTCATGGGGCTCCAATCAGCCCCAGCATTTT. Protein product: CASTITSWGSNQPQHF.